This T cell receptor (beta chain) was sequenced in a study of T cell changes during pregnancy in multiple sclerosis. The count of this clone is one. Assay used: immunoSEQ multiplex PCR; TCRdb lists only in-frame clones, some missing. The sample contains about 100,000 clones, 91% of which appear only once. The sequences come from peripheral blood, collected after pregnancy. The TCR originated in a female donor with multiple sclerosis, enrolled in a pregnancy study.

This chain's CDR3 is CASSQERGMTETQYF. The CDR3 nucleotides read TGTGCCAGCAGCCAAGAACGGGGGATGACAGAGACCCAGTACTTC. V and J are TRBV4-2 and TRBJ2-5; D is perhaps TRBD2 (6 bases). Trimming shortened V by 0 bases and J by 4 bases, and 12 bases separated the two germline ends. Germline CDR1 LGHNA, CDR2 YNFKEQ. CDR3 length equals 15 residues.